These T cell receptor beta chains were read from a single sample in a study of blood T cell repertoires in COVID-19. Libraries were prepared by immunoSEQ multiplex PCR; TCRdb keeps only in-frame clonotypes and omits some of them. The sample lists 210,000 or so clones; about 90% were seen once. The source material was PBMCs or T cells enriched from blood (not recorded which). Receptors originate from a woman between 45 and 65 years old in a cohort exposed to, infected with or recovered from COVID-19 (not recorded which). Each CDR3 is given with its conserved first and last residue. The order of the fields is V gene, J gene, clone size, D gene, CDR3 DNA, CDR3 protein. A D gene is named only where the DNA matches it firmly. Not all rows give a size; the values are once, few, many and, for expanded clones, a class.

TRBV11-3	TRBJ2-5	.	TRBD2	TGTGCCAGCAGTACTAGCGGGGTTGTGGAGACCCAGTACTTC	CASSTSGVVETQYF
TRBV23-1	TRBJ2-7	.	.	TGCGCCAGCAGTCCTGGGTCAGTCAGGGAGCAGTACTTC	CASSPGSVREQYF
TRBV5-1	TRBJ1-1	.	.	TGCGCCAGCAGCTCCGGAGCTGCCTGGGACACTGAAGCTTTCTTT	CASSSGAAWDTEAFF
TRBV5-1	TRBJ1-2	.	.	TGCGCCAGCAGCTTGGTGGGATCCGGGGGCTATGGCTACACCTTC	CASSLVGSGGYGYTF
TRBV11-2	TRBJ2-7	.	TRBD2	TGTGCCAGCAGCTTAGGGGGGGGACCGCCCTACGGGGTCTACGAGCAGTACTTC	CASSLGGGPPYGVYEQYF
TRBV29-1	TRBJ1-3	.	.	TGCAGCGCGACCGCGAGGGGGACCTCTGGAAACACCATATATTTT	CSATARGTSGNTIYF
TRBV15	TRBJ2-5	.	TRBD2	TGTGCCACCAGCAGAGCCCAGCGGGGGGGGATCCAAGAGACCCAGTACTTC	CATSRAQRGGIQETQYF
TRBV14	TRBJ1-6	.	TRBD1	TGTGCCAGCGGGGACAGCCAAAGACCCCTCCACTTT	CASGDSQRPLHF
TRBV11-2	TRBJ1-4	.	TRBD1	TGTGCCAGCAGCAGGGGGCATGTTGAAAAACTGTTTTTT	CASSRGHVEKLFF
TRBV7-2	TRBJ2-5	.	TRBD2	TGTGCCAGCAGCTTACAGGGAGGGTTGGAGACCCAGTACTTC	CASSLQGGLETQYF
TRBV7-3	TRBJ2-3	.	.	TGTGCCAGCAGCTTAACGGGTCCTACTAGAGACACAGATACGCAGTATTTT	CASSLTGPTRDTDTQYF
TRBV19	TRBJ1-2	.	TRBD1	TGTGCCAGTAGATCCTTATCTACAGGGGGCAACTATGGCTACACCTTC	CASRSLSTGGNYGYTF
TRBV14	TRBJ2-1	.	TRBD1	TGTGCCAGCAGCCCCCGGGACAGGTTCCTCTACAATGAGCAGTTCTTC	CASSPRDRFLYNEQFF
TRBV3-1/TRBV3-2	TRBJ2-7	.	.	TGTGCCAGCAGCCAATTACACTCCTACGAGCAGTACTTC	CASSQLHSYEQYF
TRBV12-5	TRBJ1-5	.	.	TGTGCTAGTGGTTCCCTGACAGCGCTTACTGGTAGCAATCAGCCCCAGCATTTT	CASGSLTALTGSNQPQHF
TRBV5-5	TRBJ2-7	.	TRBD2	TGTGCCAGCAGCCTAATATCGGGACTAGTTAAGGACGAGCAGTACTTC	CASSLISGLVKDEQYF
TRBV6-5	TRBJ1-6	.	TRBD1	TGTGCCAGCAGTTTCCGGGACAGGAATTCACCCCTCCACTTT	CASSFRDRNSPLHF
TRBV10-2	TRBJ1-3	.	.	TGCGCCAGCAGTTGGGGAGGGCCGGGAAACACCATATATTTT	CASSWGGPGNTIYF
TRBV4-3	TRBJ1-2	.	.	TGCGCCAGCAGCCAAGAATTGGGGCCCCGGGACTATGGCTACACCTTC	CASSQELGPRDYGYTF
TRBV11-3	TRBJ2-1	.	TRBD2	TGTGCCAGCAGCTCTAGCGGGGGGCGTTACAATGAGCAGTTCTTC	CASSSSGGRYNEQFF
TRBV29-1	TRBJ1-2	.	.	TGCAGCGTTGTACAGCCCCCAGCTAACTATGGCTACACCTTC	CSVVQPPANYGYTF
TRBV19	TRBJ2-3	.	TRBD2	TGTGCCAGTAGTCCCCCTTCTAGCGGGGGGCTCCGAACGCAGTATTTT	CASSPPSSGGLRTQYF
TRBV9	TRBJ1-1	.	.	TGTGCCAGCAGCGTAGTCGGTGTGAACACTGAAGCTTTCTTT	CASSVVGVNTEAFF
TRBV3-1/TRBV3-2	TRBJ2-1	.	.	TGTGCCAGCAGCCAGTCAGGTCAAAATGAGCAGTTCTTC	CASSQSGQNEQFF
TRBV7-2	TRBJ1-2	.	.	TGTGCCAGCAGCTTACAGGGTTCGATAGTGGTCGGCTACACCTTC	CASSLQGSIVVGYTF
TRBV5-1	TRBJ1-1	.	.	TGCGCCAGCAGCCCCAGGGGCACTGAAGCTTTCTTT	CASSPRGTEAFF
TRBV6-2/TRBV6-3	TRBJ1-1	.	TRBD1	TGTGCCAGCAGTTTGGACAGGGGATATTTAGCTGAAGCTTTCTTT	CASSLDRGYLAEAFF
TRBV14	TRBJ1-2	once	TRBD1	TGTGCCAGCAGCCAAGGTGTACAGGGGGCGATGGGATATGGCTACACCTTC	CASSQGVQGAMGYGYTF
TRBV7-2	TRBJ1-1	.	TRBD1	TGTGCCAGCAGCTTAGGATCTTTGGGGACAGGGTTTCTTGAAGCTTTCTTT	CASSLGSLGTGFLEAFF
TRBV3-1/TRBV3-2	TRBJ1-2	.	.	TGTGCCAGCAGCCAAGGGTCCGGTAATGGCTACACCTTC	CASSQGSGNGYTF
TRBV7-2	TRBJ2-5	.	TRBD2	TGTGCCAGCAGCCGGACTAGCGGGAGTATAGGTCAAGAGACCCAGTACTTC	CASSRTSGSIGQETQYF
TRBV6-5	TRBJ1-1	.	.	TGTGCCAGCAGCTTCTTGGGGAGACTTTTCCCTGAAGCTTTCTTT	CASSFLGRLFPEAFF
TRBV18	TRBJ2-3	.	.	TGTGCCAGCTCACCCGGGGTAGATACGCAGTATTTT	CASSPGVDTQYF
TRBV7-9	TRBJ1-2	once	.	TGTGCCAGCAGCTCCCAAGGCGGTGAGGCTATGTTTGCCTACACCTTC	CASSSQGGEAMFAYTF
TRBV4-3	TRBJ2-1	.	.	TGCGCCAGCAGCCAATTTGTGGGGGGCTCCTACAATGAGCAGTTCTTC	CASSQFVGGSYNEQFF
TRBV30	TRBJ1-2	.	.	TGTGCCTGGAGAGGGGTGAACTATGGCTACACCTTC	CAWRGVNYGYTF
TRBV2	TRBJ2-3	.	TRBD1	TGTGCCAGCCTTCCGGGACAGTCCACAGATACGCAGTATTTT	CASLPGQSTDTQYF
TRBV6-5	TRBJ2-4	.	TRBD1	TGTGCCAGCAGTACCAAGACAGGGGCCAAAAACATTCAGTACTTC	CASSTKTGAKNIQYF
TRBV2	TRBJ2-7	.	TRBD1	TGTGCCAGCAGTGTGGGACAGCTCTTCGAGCAGTACTTC	CASSVGQLFEQYF
TRBV19	TRBJ1-1	.	TRBD1	TGTGCCAGTATGTACAGGGGCCTGAACACTGAAGCTTTCTTT	CASMYRGLNTEAFF
TRBV6-5	TRBJ1-1	.	.	TGTGCCAGCAGTTACCCCGACAGAACTGAAGCTTTCTTT	CASSYPDRTEAFF
TRBV5-4	TRBJ2-3	.	TRBD2	TGTGCCAGCAGCTTGACTAGCGGGGGACCCACAGATACGCAGTATTTT	CASSLTSGGPTDTQYF
TRBV5-4	TRBJ2-7	.	TRBD1	TGTGCCAGCAGCTTCGGGGCAGGGGGTAAATCCTACGAGCAGTACTTC	CASSFGAGGKSYEQYF
TRBV7-6	TRBJ1-4	.	.	TGTGCCAGCAGCCGACAGGCTAATGAAAAACTGTTTTTT	CASSRQANEKLFF
TRBV4-3	TRBJ1-4	.	.	TGCGCCAGCAGCCAAGAGTTTGCCCGAGGCGAAAAACTGTTTTTT	CASSQEFARGEKLFF
TRBV4-1	TRBJ2-1	.	TRBD2	TGCGCCAGCAGCCAAGTTCTAGCGGGGAGCTCCTACAATGAGCAGTTCTTC	CASSQVLAGSSYNEQFF
TRBV10-1	TRBJ2-1	.	TRBD2	TGCGCCAGCAGTGACACTAGCGGGGCCTACAATGAGCAGTTCTTC	CASSDTSGAYNEQFF
TRBV7-2	TRBJ2-2	once	TRBD2	TGTGCCAGCAGCGGCCAGCTAGCGGGGGGGCCTTCCGGGGAGCTGTTTTTT	CASSGQLAGGPSGELFF
TRBV4-3	TRBJ1-3	.	.	TGCGCCAGCAGCCAAACAGGTGACTCTGGAAACACCATATATTTT	CASSQTGDSGNTIYF
TRBV5-1	TRBJ1-6	once	TRBD1	TGCGCCAGCAGCTTGGGCCGGGACAGGGGACGGTCACCCCTCCACTTT	CASSLGRDRGRSPLHF